These 2 T cell receptor beta chains were sequenced from one sample in a study of tumor-infiltrating lymphocytes in primary liver carcinoma. Bulk tissue was left unsorted, and RNA and DNA were co-extracted from around 18-30 mg of it. A constant-region primer primed TCR beta cDNA synthesis from about 0.55 ug of total RNA. For TCR beta, libraries were produced by three nested multiplex PCR rounds using slightly modified ARM-PCR. A C-beta reverse primer was combined with TRBV1-TRBV30 forward primers in the first two PCR rounds, and each round had 10 cycles. Each CDR3 protein is one row after TCRdb ran MiXCR on the multiplex PCR reads. The sample includes about 100,000 distinct CDR3 sequences, about 67% of them seen just once. The sample taken for sequencing was liver tumor tissue from sampling region 2. As for subset: tumor region T2, inferior pole. These TCRs come from a woman aged 60-70 years with primary liver carcinoma and hepatitis B virus infection.

There are many counts of this clonotype. The chain employs TRBV10-2 and TRBJ1-2, with 10 bases aligning to TRBD1. V trimming: 4 bases; J trimming: 6 bases; junction bases outside the gene matches: 5. Germline values: CDR1 WSHSY, CDR2 SAAADI. The CDR3 totals 14 residues. CDR3 DNA: TGCGCCAGCAGTGGGTCTGGGACAGGGGATGGCTACACCTTC. Protein sequence: CASSGSGTGDGYTF.

This clonotype was detected ten times or more. The chain links TRBV28 to TRBJ2-3; 9 nucleotides agree with TRBD1. CDR3 length: 16 amino acids. Germline CDR1 and CDR2: MDHEN and SYDVKM. V was clipped by 3 bases and J by 1 base; unmatched bases: 5. DNA of the CDR3: TGTGCCAGCAGTTTGGCGGGACAGGGCCGCACAGATACGCAGTATTTT. Its protein is CASSLAGQGRTDTQYF.